One and the same sample provided the 21 T cell receptor beta chains below, sequenced in a study of blood T cell repertoires in COVID-19. Method: immunoSEQ multiplex PCR; TCRdb's copy keeps in-frame clones and lacks some. The sample yields some 400,000 clones, approximately 87% seen once. Sequenced: PBMCs or T cells enriched from blood (not recorded which). Receptors originate from a man aged 25 to 45 who had recovered from COVID-19.

The chain employs TRBV7-9 and TRBJ1-6, with D possibly matching TRBD1 (6 bases). Germline V lookup: CDR1 SEHNR, CDR2 FQNEAQ (reference sequence). Trimming removed 5 bases at V and 3 bases at J, with 8 bases between. The CDR3 runs 14 residues. The CDR3 loop reads CASSRQDYNSPLHF. CDR3 nucleotides: TGTGCCAGCAGCCGACAGGACTATAATTCACCCCTCCACTTT.

CDR3 in amino acids: CSAAPVFEQYF. The DNA for the CDR3 is TGCAGTGCAGCCCCGGTCTTCGAGCAGTACTTC. The genes are TRBV20-1 and TRBJ2-7; D is ambiguous. CDR1 and CDR2 (germline): DFQATT, SNEGSKA (reference sequence). This CDR3 is 11 amino acids long. Trimming cost V 6 bases and J 6 bases, with 12 bases left between them.

The chain couples TRBV30 to TRBJ1-2, with TRBD1 as a possible D gene (5 bases). The CDR3 runs to 13 residues. V lost 4 bases and J lost 5, with 14 bases in between. CDR1 and CDR2 (germline): GTSNPN, SVGIG (reference sequence). The CDR3 here is CAWTTMGGYGYTF. The CDR3 DNA reads as TGTGCCTGGACGACGATGGGGGGGTATGGCTACACCTTC.

This clone was seen only once. V usage is TRBV5-1 and J usage is TRBJ2-2, with 8 bases fitting TRBD2. The V gene's germline CDR1 is SGHRS and CDR2 YFSETQ. Trimming at V came to 6 bases and at J to 2 bases, leaving 6 bases not matched to a gene. CDR3 size: 15 residues. Here the CDR3 reads CASKARGANTGELFF. The CDR3 nucleotides are TGCGCCAGCAAGGCGCGGGGGGCTAACACCGGGGAGCTGTTTTTT.

The CDR3 sequence: CASNREPNSPLHF. CDR3 coding DNA: TGTGCCAGCAACCGGGAGCCCAATTCACCCCTCCACTTT. The chain has TRBV6-4 and TRBJ1-6; D is ambiguous. The CDR3 covers 13 residues. Between the trimmed V and J ends, which lost 7 bases and 7 bases, there was a span of 11 bases. Germline values: CDR1 MRHNA, CDR2 SNTAGT.

The chain uses TRBV6-5 and TRBJ1-5; D call uncertain. Between the trimmed V and J ends, which lost 6 bases and 3 bases, there was a span of 9 bases. Germline values: CDR1 MNHEY, CDR2 SVGAGI. The CDR3 extends over 13 amino acids. The CDR3 loop reads CASSGGFNQPQHF. The CDR3 DNA sequence: TGTGCCAGCAGCGGCGGGTTCAATCAGCCCCAGCATTTT.

The CDR3 nucleotides are TGTGCCTGGAGTCAGAGGCAGCAAGAGACCCAGTACTTC. It specifies CAWSQRQQETQYF. This rearrangement joins TRBV30 to TRBJ2-5, with D hard to call. Germline V lookup: CDR1 GTSNPN, CDR2 SVGIG (reference sequence). The CDR3 has 13 amino acids. V was clipped by 2 bases and J by 2 bases, with 9 bases between them.

J is TRBJ1-2 and V is TRBV27, with 11 bases aligning to TRBD1. This CDR3 region has 15 residues. The germline V gene has CDR1 MNHEY and CDR2 SMNVEV (reference sequence). After removal of 5 bases from V and 3 bases from J, the junction contained 5 bases not matched to a gene. The chain's CDR3 is CASSPGQGAYYGYTF. The CDR3 region has the DNA TGTGCCAGCAGTCCTGGACAGGGGGCATACTATGGCTACACCTTC.

The rearrangement links TRBV5-4 to TRBJ2-4; 7 bases are a match to TRBD1. This CDR3 is 18 amino acids long. CDR1 SGHNT and CDR2 YYREEE come from the germline V gene (reference sequence). J lost 0 bases, V lost 0 bases, and 9 bases had no gene match. Written as DNA, the CDR3 is TGTGCCAGCAGCTTGGTAGGGGGCGATTCCCAAGCCAAAAACATTCAGTACTTC. It specifies CASSLVGGDSQAKNIQYF. Supplemented by reference TRBV5-4 and TRBJ2-4, the full variable domain reads ETGVTQSPTHLIKTRGQQVTLRCSSQSGHNTVSWYQQALGQGPQFIFQYYREEENGRGNFPPRFSGLQFPNYSSELNVNALELDDSALYLCASSLVGGDSQAKNIQYFGAGTRLSVL.

For this clone: Other DNA sequences of this sample code for an identical CDR3. The V and J genes are TRBV25-1 and TRBJ1-1; 9 nucleotides line up with TRBD1. Germline assignment: CDR1 MGHDK and CDR2 SYGVNS. V lost 3 bases, J lost 3 bases, and 5 bases stayed unmatched. CDR3 length: 15 amino acids. The CDR3 region is CASSDPGQGDTEAFF. The CDR3 nucleotides read TGTGCCAGCAGTGACCCGGGACAGGGTGACACTGAAGCTTTCTTT.

V usage is TRBV10-1 and J usage is TRBJ2-5, with TRBD1 identical over 7 bases. This CDR3 is built from 13 residues. Germline CDR1 is WNHNN and CDR2 is SYGVQD (reference sequence). J lost 4 bases, V lost 5 bases, and 4 bases had no gene match. CDR3 sequence: CASSTGQSETQYF. CDR3 nucleotides: TGCGCCAGCAGTACGGGACAGTCAGAGACCCAGTACTTC.

This clone was seen more than once but under ten times. V usage is TRBV12-5 and J usage is TRBJ1-1, with a possible D match to TRBD1 (6 bases). This CDR3 is built from 14 residues. The germline V gene encodes CDR1 LGHNT and CDR2 FRNRAP. The germline V and J ends were trimmed by 3 bases and 9 bases, with 17 bases remaining between them. CDR3 nucleotides: TGTGCTAGTGGTTTAAGATTGGGGGCCCCCCAAGCTTTCTTT. It codes for CASGLRLGAPQAFF.

This sequence joins TRBV4-3 and TRBJ1-1; D is possibly TRBD1 (5 bases). V lost 1 base and J 1 base, leaving 13 bases between the germline ends. The CDR3 loop spans 16 amino acids. Germline CDR1 LGHNA, CDR2 YSLEER. For the CDR3, the DNA is TGCGCCAGCAGCCAAGTGGGGGGGGTAAAGAACACTGAAGCTTTCTTT. As protein: CASSQVGGVKNTEAFF.

This sequence joins TRBV19 and TRBJ1-2; tentatively, D is TRBD1 (5 bases). The germline V gene has CDR1 LNHDA and CDR2 SQIVND (reference sequence). This CDR3 is 15 amino acids long. The germline V and J ends were trimmed by 6 bases and 5 bases, with 19 bases remaining between them. The CDR3 nucleotides are TGTGCCAGTAGATCTCCTGGGGCAGCCAAATATGGCTACACCTTC. This encodes CASRSPGAAKYGYTF.

This chain joins TRBV11-2 and TRBJ1-1; D is unresolved. CDR1 and CDR2 (germline): SGHAT, FQNNGV. Deletions cut 2 bases from V and 1 base from J, with 8 bases between. This CDR3 is built from 14 residues. The CDR3 spells CASSLTSQNTEAFF. As DNA, the CDR3 is TGTGCCAGCAGCTTAACATCACAGAACACTGAAGCTTTCTTT.

There are a few counts of this clone. The chain has TRBV30 and TRBJ1-4; 7 nucleotides line up with TRBD1. The CDR3 is 14 amino acids. From germline, CDR1 is GTSNPN and CDR2 SVGIG (reference sequence). J lost 3 bases, V lost 1 base, and 2 bases had no gene match. The CDR3 loop is CAWSGGTANEKLFF. The CDR3, as DNA: TGTGCCTGGAGTGGAGGGACAGCTAATGAAAAACTGTTTTTT.

This chain joins TRBV28 and TRBJ2-7; perhaps TRBD1 as D (6 bases). The CDR3 has 14 amino acids. Trimming cost V 5 bases and J 0 bases, with 11 bases left between them. The germline V gene encodes CDR1 MDHEN and CDR2 SYDVKM. CDR3 DNA: TGTGCCAGCAGTATCCAGGGGCGCTCCTACGAGCAGTACTTC. This gives the protein CASSIQGRSYEQYF.

This chain joins TRBV6-6 and TRBJ2-1; possibly TRBD2 for D (7 bases). Trimming shortened V by 6 bases and J by 5 bases, and 11 bases separated the two germline ends. The germline CDR1 and CDR2 sequences are MNHNY and SVGAGI (reference sequence). CDR3 size: 13 residues. The CDR3 sequence is CASSRGAHNEQFF. CDR3 in DNA: TGTGCCAGCAGCCGGGGGGCCCACAATGAGCAGTTCTTC.

The chain combines TRBV2 with TRBJ1-1, with D possibly matching TRBD1 (5 bases). CDR1 is SNHLY, CDR2 FYNNEI, per germline. V dropped 0 bases and J dropped 0 bases, with 14 bases sitting between them. The CDR3 has 17 residues. CDR3: CASSEALLGPMNTEAFF. The DNA for the CDR3 is TGTGCCAGCAGTGAAGCGCTTCTGGGGCCCATGAACACTGAAGCTTTCTTT.

The rearrangement joins TRBV4-3 to TRBJ1-4; 8 bases align to TRBD1. From germline, CDR1 is LGHNA and CDR2 YSLEER. This CDR3 region has 18 residues. V shed 0 bases and J 5 bases; nucleotides not matched to a gene: 11. The CDR3, as DNA: TGCGCCAGCAGCCAAGATAGTGCCTTTGCAGGGGGCAATGAAAAACTGTTTTTT. This codes for CASSQDSAFAGGNEKLFF.

The chain is built from TRBV9 and TRBJ1-2; D is uncertain. This CDR3 is 13 amino acids long. Germline V gene lookup returns CDR1 SGDLS and CDR2 YYNGEE. Trimming took off 5 bases at V and 2 bases at J, with 10 bases between the two ends. CDR3 loop: CASSSAGNYGYTF. The CDR3 nucleotides read TGTGCCAGCAGTTCCGCGGGGAACTATGGCTACACCTTC.